What follows are 25 T cell receptor beta chains derived from one specimen sequenced in a study of blood T cells in healthy people across ages. For the second PCR, which ran for about 7 to 11 cycles, a sample-barcoded 5' primer and a J-beta primer mix were used. In TCRdb, the 5' RACE reads were re-called with MiXCR into one record per CDR3 protein. The sample has 780,000 or so distinct CDR3 sequences, 20% to 25% seen once. This sample also appeared in a second study, on T cells of mothers and their children.

Material: blood. The receptors originated from a boy between 10 and 17 years old in good health.

The chain carries TRBV12-3 or TRBV12-4 and TRBJ2-5, with 9 positions matching TRBD2. V lost 2 bases, J lost 5 bases, and 6 bases stayed unmatched. The CDR3 has 15 amino acids. CDR3 loop: CASSLISSGKETQYF. The CDR3 DNA is TGTGCCAGCAGTTTAATTTCTAGCGGGAAGGAGACCCAGTACTTC.

This clonotype occurred a few times. The rearrangement uses TRBV4-3 and TRBJ2-1; tentative D call: TRBD1 (6 bases). Trimming pared 5 bases from V and 4 bases from J, leaving 12 bases between. This CDR3 spans 14 amino acids. Germline values: CDR1 LGHNA, CDR2 YSLEER. The CDR3 nucleotides read TGCGCCAGCAGCGTCAAAGGGGGTTACAATGAGCAGTTCTTC. Amino acids: CASSVKGGYNEQFF.

The V gene is TRBV14, the J gene TRBJ1-5, with TRBD1 as a possible D gene (5 bases). V was trimmed by 1 base and J by 5 bases, leaving 15 bases between them. Germline V gene data show CDR1 as SGHDN and CDR2 as FVKESK. This CDR3 has 16 residues. The CDR3 nucleotides are TGTGCCAGCAGCCAAGGGGGGTTCCTTGTCGATCAGCCCCAGCATTTT. Translation: CASSQGGFLVDQPQHF.

This clonotype was picked up many times. V is TRBV4-1 and J is TRBJ1-4; D is unresolved. The V end lost 0 bases, the J end lost 10 bases, and 24 bases lay between the germline ends. The CDR3 is 18 amino acids. Germline CDR1 MGHRA, CDR2 YSYEKL. CDR3 bases: TGCGCCAGCAGCCAAGAAAATTCCGTTTGGACCTTCCCGGTAAAACTGTTTTTT. Translated: CASSQENSVWTFPVKLFF.

Points on this clonotype: Relative to the germline gene, one junction end is altered; a read error may explain this. V is TRBV3-1 and J is TRBJ2-5; D might be TRBD2 (6 bases). The closer fit of TRBJ2-1 to the DNA end suggests the J call may be wrong. This CDR3 is built from 15 residues. The V gene's germline CDR1 is LGHDT and CDR2 YNNKEL (reference sequence). The CDR3 region has the DNA TGTGCCAGCAACCAAAATGAGGGATGGGGAGGTGAGCAGTTCTTC. Translated: CASNQNEGWGGEQFF.

The chain links TRBV28 to TRBJ2-7; TRBD1 aligns across 8 bases. Looked up from germline, CDR1 is MDHEN and CDR2 is SYDVKM. The CDR3 runs 13 residues. The ends lost 6 bases at V and 7 bases at J; junction bases unmatched: 8. The CDR3 region has the DNA TGTGCCAGCAGCCCAAACAGGGGGTGGGAGCAGTACTTC. This sequence encodes CASSPNRGWEQYF.

V is TRBV28 and J is TRBJ2-7, with TRBD2 matching over 14 bases. Germline lookup yields CDR1 MDHEN and CDR2 SYDVKM. The CDR3 runs 15 residues. With V trimmed by 5 bases and J by 9 bases, 9 bases remained unmatched. The CDR3 region has the DNA TGTGCCAGCAGTCTCCAGGGACTAGCGGGAGTTTTGCAGTACTTC. Translating it yields CASSLQGLAGVLQYF. The full variable domain, in which reference TRBV28 and TRBJ2-7 provide the parts outside the CDR3, is DVKVTQSSRYLVKRTGEKVFLECVQDMDHENMFWYRQDPGLGLRLIYFSYDVKMKEKGDIPEGYSVSREKKERFSLILESASTNQTSMYLCASSLQGLAGVLQYFGPGTRLTVT.

This clonotype has just a few counts. V usage is TRBV2 and J usage is TRBJ2-3; D ambiguous. V lost 7 bases and J lost 5, with 13 bases in between. The CDR3 is 13 amino acids. Germline loops: CDR1 SNHLY, CDR2 FYNNEI. CDR3: CASNINRRDTQYF. The CDR3 DNA is TGTGCCAGCAATATAAATAGGCGAGATACGCAGTATTTT.

This clonotype has only a few counts. This rearrangement joins TRBV7-2 to TRBJ1-2, with D unclear. CDR3 size: 15 residues. The V gene lost 0 bases and the J gene lost 4 bases, with 12 bases spanning the gap. Germline V gene sequence: CDR1 SGHTA, CDR2 FQGNSA. DNA of the CDR3: TGTGCCAGCAGCTTAGCAGGCCAGGTCCTCTATGGCTACACCTTC. Its translation is CASSLAGQVLYGYTF. The variable domain in full, completed from reference TRBV7-2 and TRBJ1-2, reads GAGVSQSPSNKVTEKGKDVELRCDPISGHTALYWYRQSLGQGLEFLIYFQGNSAPDKSGLPSDRFSAERTGGSVSTLTIQRTQQEDSAVYLCASSLAGQVLYGYTFGSGTRLTVV.

This CDR3 reads CASLRGDLRGTEAFF. The DNA of the CDR3 is TGTGCCAGCCTTAGGGGGGACCTACGGGGCACTGAAGCTTTCTTT. V usage is TRBV5-6 and J usage is TRBJ1-1; D may be TRBD1 (6 bases). CDR3 size: 15 residues. V lost 7 bases and J 4 bases, leaving 20 bases between the germline ends. The germline gives CDR1 SGHDT, CDR2 YYEEEE.

This clonotype was recorded a few times. The chain couples TRBV7-2 to TRBJ2-7; D might be TRBD2 (5 bases). The CDR3 sequence is 14 residues long. The germline CDR1 and CDR2 sequences are SGHTA and FQGNSA. Trimming took 1 base from V and 1 from J, leaving 8 bases between them. The DNA of the CDR3 is TGTGCCAGCAGCTTAGGGGAGTGGTCCTACGAGCAGTACTTC. This gives the protein CASSLGEWSYEQYF.

This clonotype has just a few counts. The V and J genes are TRBV15 and TRBJ1-2; D is possibly TRBD1 (6 bases). Per germline, CDR1 LNHNV and CDR2 YYDKDF (reference sequence). Trimming shortened V by 5 bases and J by 4 bases, and 8 bases separated the two germline ends. The CDR3 spans 12 residues. This CDR3 reads CATSPGAYGYTF. The DNA for the CDR3 is TGTGCCACCAGCCCAGGGGCCTATGGCTACACCTTC.

V and J are TRBV9 and TRBJ1-2; possibly TRBD1 for D (6 bases). Trimming shortened V by 0 bases and J by 7 bases, and 13 bases separated the two germline ends. Germline V gene data show CDR1 as SGDLS and CDR2 as YYNGEE. The CDR3 has 14 residues. The CDR3: CASSVGHRDGGYTF. The CDR3 coding sequence is TGTGCCAGCAGCGTAGGTCACAGGGATGGTGGCTACACCTTC.

This chain joins TRBV6-2 or TRBV6-3 and TRBJ2-4; D possibly corresponds to TRBD1 (7 bases). The CDR3 is made up of 16 amino acids. The V gene's germline CDR1 is MNHEY and CDR2 SVGEGT. Between the trimmed V and J ends, which lost 5 bases and 3 bases, there was a span of 17 bases. The CDR3 here is CASSSDRDGGKNIQYF. As DNA, the CDR3 is TGTGCCAGCAGTAGCGACAGGGACGGGGGCAAAAACATTCAGTACTTC.

This clonotype turned up a few times. This chain connects TRBV7-9 to TRBJ1-2; D call uncertain. The V and J ends lost 1 base and 0 bases respectively, with 9 bases between them. Germline V gene lookup returns CDR1 SEHNR and CDR2 FQNEAQ (reference sequence). The CDR3 length is 15 residues. The CDR3: CASSLGETSNYGYTF. The DNA for the CDR3 is TGTGCCAGCAGCTTAGGGGAGACTTCTAACTATGGCTACACCTTC.

The rearrangement links TRBV6-1 to TRBJ2-3; the match to TRBD1 covers 9 bases. Germline-derived CDR1 and CDR2 are MNHNS and SASEGT. CDR3 length: 16 amino acids. Unmatched junction bases numbered 14, after V lost 7 bases and J lost 6 bases. The CDR3 protein is CASNAPNRGRRDTQYF. The CDR3 coding sequence is TGTGCCAGCAACGCGCCTAACAGGGGGCGGCGGGATACGCAGTATTTT.

In the case of this clonotype: Just one base apart from a much larger clone, this may be a read error. The chain uses TRBV7-9 and TRBJ1-2; D gene uncertain. This CDR3 has 14 residues. CDR1 SEHNR and CDR2 FQNEAQ come from the germline V gene (reference sequence). This CDR3 reads CASSLEGRYYRYTF. The CDR3 bases are TGTGCCAGCAGCTTAGAGGGCAGGTACTATCGCTACACCTTC.

In this sample, this clonotype turned up a few times. The genes are TRBV27 and TRBJ2-7, with 7 bases aligning to TRBD1. The CDR3 covers 14 residues. Losses at the gene ends were 6 bases for V and 3 bases for J; bases not matched to a gene: 8. Germline-derived CDR1 and CDR2 are MNHEY and SMNVEV (reference sequence). In DNA, the CDR3 is TGTGCCAGCAGCCCACTGGGACAGTACTACGAGCAGTACTTC. Translating gives CASSPLGQYYEQYF.

A few counts support this clonotype. The CDR3 nucleotides read TGTGCCAGCAGTTTACCACTGACTAGCGGTGATTACGAGCAGTACTTC. This translates into CASSLPLTSGDYEQYF. The genes are TRBV12-3 or TRBV12-4 and TRBJ2-7; 9 bases agree with TRBD2. The V gene end was trimmed by 2 bases and the J gene end by 4 bases; junction bases not matched to a gene: 9. The CDR3 loop spans 16 amino acids.

Only a few counts were recorded for this clonotype. The chain uses TRBV18 and TRBJ1-1, with TRBD1 matching 8 bases. The CDR3 covers 15 residues. The germline gives CDR1 KGHSH, CDR2 LQKENI. Germline trimming cut 3 bases from V and 1 base from J; bases unmatched to any gene: 4. The CDR3 sequence: CASSPTGTGNTEAFF. Written as DNA, the CDR3 is TGTGCCAGCTCACCTACCGGGACAGGGAACACTGAAGCTTTCTTT.

This clonotype was recorded a few times. The chain couples TRBV20-1 to TRBJ2-5, with TRBD1 matching 8 bases. Germline lookup yields CDR1 DFQATT and CDR2 SNEGSKA (reference sequence). The CDR3 spans 15 residues. V was clipped by 2 bases and J by 5 bases; unmatched bases: 10. Here the CDR3 reads CSARSLTGVKETQYF. In DNA, the CDR3 is TGCAGTGCTAGAAGTCTGACAGGGGTGAAGGAGACCCAGTACTTC.

The V gene is TRBV7-3, the J gene TRBJ2-1; the match to TRBD2 covers 9 bases. V dropped 5 bases and J dropped 0; count of bases not matched to a gene: 14. This CDR3 contains 19 residues. Per germline, CDR1 SGHTA and CDR2 FQGTGA. CDR3 sequence (DNA): TGTGCCAGCAGCCTGACGGGGCTAGCGGGGATCAGCTCCTACAATGAGCAGTTCTTC. Translating gives CASSLTGLAGISSYNEQFF.

This clonotype was observed a few times. V gene TRBV2 combines with J gene TRBJ1-6, with 10 bases matching TRBD1. The V gene's germline CDR1 is SNHLY and CDR2 FYNNEI. Trimming removed 2 bases from V and 9 bases from J; junction bases left unmatched: 4. This CDR3 is 15 amino acids long. The CDR3 sequence is CASSESRQGASPLHF. DNA of the CDR3: TGTGCCAGCAGTGAAAGTCGACAGGGGGCTTCACCCCTCCACTTT. The entire variable domain, with the rest obtained from reference TRBV2 and TRBJ1-6, is as follows: EPEVTQTPSHQVTQMGQEVILRCVPISNHLYFYWYRQILGQKVEFLVSFYNNEISEKSEIFDDQFSVERPDGSNFTLKIRSTKLEDSAMYFCASSESRQGASPLHFGNGTRLTVT.

CDR3 DNA sequence: TGTGCCAGCAGCGTTCGCGGGGGTGCAACAAGAGAGACCCAGTACTTC. It encodes CASSVRGGATRETQYF. J is TRBJ2-5 and V is TRBV9; 7 bases align to TRBD2. CDR1 is SGDLS and CDR2 is YYNGEE in the germline V gene. The CDR3 loop spans 16 amino acids. J was trimmed by 4 bases and V by 2 bases; bases with no gene match: 11.

This clonotype was detected only a few times. The chain joins TRBV4-3 to TRBJ2-7; D is possibly TRBD1 or TRBD2 (5 bases each). The CDR3 spans 16 residues. V dropped 3 bases and J dropped 1 base, with 16 bases sitting between them. CDR1 and CDR2 (germline): LGHNA, YSLEER. CDR3 nucleotide sequence: TGCGCCAGCAGCCAGGGGACGGCTAGTAAGTCCTACGAGCAGTACTTC. It encodes CASSQGTASKSYEQYF.